The TCR beta chain described here comes from a study of post-analysis software for immune sequencing data. Study-level information: The cohort encompassed relapsing-remitting, secondary progressive and progressive-relapsing multiple sclerosis disease courses.

Trimming took 6 bases from V and 5 from J, leaving 14 bases between them. CDR3 length: 14 residues. Libraries were made from TCR beta cDNA, and they carried unique molecular identifiers. Each sample of about 0.95 to 11 million input T cells yielded around 500,000 cDNA molecules, so each molecule approximated one T cell. TCRdb redid the calling of the PCR reads with MiXCR, one entry per CDR3 protein. The sample has 500,000 to 600,000 distinct CDR3 sequences, 44% seen once. With respect to this clonotype: Its antigen is not identified.

Study results and caveats: Patients showed TRBV5-6, TRBV5-1 and TRBV20-1 among four to six TRBV segments more frequent than in controls. There was significantly lower normalized Chao1 diversity in multiple sclerosis patients than in controls. Pronounced co-clustering by F measure was evident among identically batched samples.

Sequences were obtained from blood. The J gene is TRBJ2-1, the V gene TRBV12-3 or TRBV12-4; tentatively, D is TRBD1 (6 bases). The origin of this receptor is a girl between 5 and 17 years old with multiple sclerosis. The CDR3 DNA follows: TGTGCCAGCAGCCCGGACAGAGACAACAATGAGCAGTTCTTC. This encodes CASSPDRDNNEQFF.